This T cell receptor beta chain comes out of a study of immune characterization of retroperitoneal liposarcoma (dated by TCRdb to the late 2010s). This clonotype was counted a single time. The antigen this receptor binds is unknown. No base qualities exist here, and no much larger clone lies one base off it. One read yields weak evidence. From cysteine to phenylalanine, the CDR3 is 15 amino acids long. Of the read, only the CDR3 DNA is kept; its 45 bases are in frame from base 1. Relative to germline, V is 2 bases shorter and J is 8 bases shorter, with 16 bases between their ends. The library was prepared using PCR. Sequencing relied on a NextSeq 500. TCRdb reprocessing: public reads trimmed at Q25 with fastp, clones called with MiXCR, in-frame beta chains kept. Rows are unified per CDR3 protein, each entry keeping the most common DNA and genes. Across this sample there are some 10,000 distinct CDR3 sequences, with 27% seen only once. Of the sample, 9.3% falls within the top ten clones.

This clonotype was sampled from a female donor with retroperitoneal liposarcoma. Source material: tumor tissue. The receptor chain draws on TRBV12-3 or TRBV12-4 and TRBJ2-1; the D region possibly corresponds to TRBD2 (7 bases align). The CDR3: CASSLSGGGGDEQFF. The DNA sequence follows: TGTGCCAGCAGTTTAAGTGGGGGGGGGGGCGATGAGCAGTTCTTC.